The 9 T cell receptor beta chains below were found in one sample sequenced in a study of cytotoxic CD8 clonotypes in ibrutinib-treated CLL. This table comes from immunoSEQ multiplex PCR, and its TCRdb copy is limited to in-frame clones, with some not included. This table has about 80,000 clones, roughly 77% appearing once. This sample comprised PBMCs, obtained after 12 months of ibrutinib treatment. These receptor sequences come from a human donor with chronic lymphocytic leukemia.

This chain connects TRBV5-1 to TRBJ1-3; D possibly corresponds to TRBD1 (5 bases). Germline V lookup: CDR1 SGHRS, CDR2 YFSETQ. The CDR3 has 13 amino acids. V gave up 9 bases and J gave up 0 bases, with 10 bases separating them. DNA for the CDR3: TGCGCCACCTCGGGGGGCTCTGGAAACACCATATATTTT. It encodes CATSGGSGNTIYF.

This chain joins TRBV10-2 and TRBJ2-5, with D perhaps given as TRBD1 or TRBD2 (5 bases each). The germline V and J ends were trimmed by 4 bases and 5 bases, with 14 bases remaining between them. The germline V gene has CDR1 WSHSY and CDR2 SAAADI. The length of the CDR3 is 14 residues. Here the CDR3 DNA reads TGCGCCAGCAGTGGAGGGCAGGGTGGGGAGACCCAGTACTTC. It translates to CASSGGQGGETQYF.

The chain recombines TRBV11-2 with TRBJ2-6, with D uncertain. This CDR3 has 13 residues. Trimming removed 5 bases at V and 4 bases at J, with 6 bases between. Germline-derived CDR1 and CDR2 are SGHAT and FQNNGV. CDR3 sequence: CASSPGGANVLTF. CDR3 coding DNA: TGTGCCAGCAGCCCCGGCGGGGCCAACGTCCTGACTTTC.

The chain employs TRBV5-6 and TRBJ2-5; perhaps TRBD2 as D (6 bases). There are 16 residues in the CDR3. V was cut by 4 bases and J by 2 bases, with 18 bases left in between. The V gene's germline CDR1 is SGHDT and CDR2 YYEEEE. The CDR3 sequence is CASSPRAGRGQETQYF. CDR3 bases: TGTGCCAGCAGCCCGCGGGCGGGACGGGGGCAAGAGACCCAGTACTTC.

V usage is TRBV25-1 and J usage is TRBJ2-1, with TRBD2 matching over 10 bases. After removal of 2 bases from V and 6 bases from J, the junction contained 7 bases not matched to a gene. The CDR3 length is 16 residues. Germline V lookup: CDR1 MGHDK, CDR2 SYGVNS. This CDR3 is CASSELERGGINEQFF. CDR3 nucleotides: TGTGCCAGCAGTGAACTAGAGCGGGGGGGCATCAATGAGCAGTTCTTC.

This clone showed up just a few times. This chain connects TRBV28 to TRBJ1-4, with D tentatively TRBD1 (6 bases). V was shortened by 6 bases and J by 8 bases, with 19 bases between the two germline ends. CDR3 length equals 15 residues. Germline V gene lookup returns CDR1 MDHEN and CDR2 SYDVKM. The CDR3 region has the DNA TGTGCCAGCAGCCTGCCGGGGGGCCGGAGGGAAAAACTGTTTTTT. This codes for CASSLPGGRREKLFF.

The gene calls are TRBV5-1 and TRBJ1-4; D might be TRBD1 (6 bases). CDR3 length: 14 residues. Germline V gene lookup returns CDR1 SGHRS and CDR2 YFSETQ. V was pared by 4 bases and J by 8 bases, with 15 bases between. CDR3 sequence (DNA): TGCGCCAGCAGCCAGGGCCTGGGGGCCGAAAAACTGTTTTTT. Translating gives CASSQGLGAEKLFF.

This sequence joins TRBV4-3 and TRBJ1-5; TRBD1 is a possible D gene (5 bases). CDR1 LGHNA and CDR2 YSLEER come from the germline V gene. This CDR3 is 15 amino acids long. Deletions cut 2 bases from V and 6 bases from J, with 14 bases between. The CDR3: CASSQILGGGQPQHF. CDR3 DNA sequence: TGCGCCAGCAGCCAAATCCTTGGGGGAGGTCAGCCCCAGCATTTT.

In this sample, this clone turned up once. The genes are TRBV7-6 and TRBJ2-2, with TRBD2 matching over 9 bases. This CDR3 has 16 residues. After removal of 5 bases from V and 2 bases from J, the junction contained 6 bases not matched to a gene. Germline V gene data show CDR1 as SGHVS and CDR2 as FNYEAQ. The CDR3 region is CASSPVGTSNTGELFF. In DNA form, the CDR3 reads TGTGCCAGCAGCCCCGTGGGGACTAGCAACACCGGGGAGCTGTTTTTT.